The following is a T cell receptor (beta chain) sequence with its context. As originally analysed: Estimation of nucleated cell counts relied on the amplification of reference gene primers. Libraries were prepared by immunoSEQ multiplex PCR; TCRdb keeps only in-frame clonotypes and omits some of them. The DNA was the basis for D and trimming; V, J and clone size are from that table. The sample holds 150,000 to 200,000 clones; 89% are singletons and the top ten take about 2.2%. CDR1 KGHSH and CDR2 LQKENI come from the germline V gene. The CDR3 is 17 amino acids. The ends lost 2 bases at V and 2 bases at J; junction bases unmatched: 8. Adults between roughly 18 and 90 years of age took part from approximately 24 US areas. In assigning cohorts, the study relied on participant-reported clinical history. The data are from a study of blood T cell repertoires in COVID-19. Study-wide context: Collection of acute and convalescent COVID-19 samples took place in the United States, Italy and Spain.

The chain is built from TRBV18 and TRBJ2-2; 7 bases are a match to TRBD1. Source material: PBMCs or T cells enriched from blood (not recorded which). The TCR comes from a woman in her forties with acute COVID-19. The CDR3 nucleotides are TGTGCCAGCTCACCAGACAGGGAAAGATTTAACACCGGGGAGCTGTTTTTT. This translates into CASSPDRERFNTGELFF.